This T cell receptor (beta chain) originates from a study of blood T cell repertoires in COVID-19. Study summary: The cDNA or gDNA used as material had been derived from T cells, B-cell-depleted T cells, or PBMCs.

In the original analysis: Researchers report that nucleated cell counts were estimated from reference gene primer amplification. The table came from immunoSEQ multiplex PCR; TCRdb's copy has only in-frame clones and leaves some out. V and J calls and clone size are those listed in that table; D and trimming were worked out from the DNA. The data show tens of thousands of clones, around 80% seen once. This clone was observed a single time. The material sequenced was peripheral blood. The TCR was taken from a human donor in a cohort sampled during active COVID-19.

The CDR3 DNA follows: TGTGCCAGCAGCTTCTGGGAGGCTTCCTACGAGCAGTACTTC. It codes for CASSFWEASYEQYF. The rearrangement joins TRBV5-6 to TRBJ2-7; D perhaps matches TRBD2 (6 bases). CDR3 length equals 14 residues. Per germline, CDR1 SGHDT and CDR2 YYEEEE. The V and J ends lost 2 bases and 1 base respectively, with 10 bases between them.